Following are 27 T cell receptor beta chains from one sample sequenced in a study of cytomegalovirus exposure and HLA in healthy donors (dated 2017 in TCRdb). Library preparation was by the immunoSEQ multiplex PCR assay. For the multiplex PCR, a mixture combining 60 forward primers for TCR Vbeta segments and 13 reverse primers for TCR Jbeta segments was used. TCRdb carries this immuneACCESS record with in-frame sequences only. Its versions omit some clonotypes, under half of them owing to an unresolved V gene in the studies checked, with the rest unexplained. For this sample the table gives about 150,000 clones, of which approximately 77% were detected only once. In total, the top ten clones hold about 1.4% of the sample. Sequencing used PBMCs. The source of these receptors is a woman in her forties in good health and CMV-seronegative.

There are a few counts of this clone. This chain uses TRBV5-5 with TRBJ1-4; 8 bases line up with TRBD1. The V and J ends lost 3 bases and 5 bases, in that order; junction bases with no gene match: 9. Germline values: CDR1 SGHKS, CDR2 YYEKEE (reference sequence). The CDR3 loop spans 16 amino acids. Here the CDR3 DNA reads TGTGCCAGCAGCTGGCGCGCCGGGACAGGAAATGAAAAACTGTTTTTT. Its translation: CASSWRAGTGNEKLFF.

The sample holds a few counts of this clone. The V gene is TRBV7-7, the J gene TRBJ2-5; 8 bases align to TRBD1. Germline V gives CDR1 SSHAT, CDR2 FNYEAQ (reference sequence). The V segment lost 5 bases and the J segment 3 bases; nucleotides outside the gene matches: 5. This CDR3 is built from 14 residues. Here the CDR3 DNA reads TGTGCCAGCAGCCCGGGGACAGGCGAAGAGACCCAGTACTTC. As protein: CASSPGTGEETQYF.

This chain links TRBV10-3 with TRBJ1-2; 10 bases are a match to TRBD1. The CDR3 runs 14 residues. The trim removed 5 bases at V and 6 bases at J, leaving 6 bases unmatched. CDR1 and CDR2 from the germline V gene are ENHRY and SYGVKD. CDR3: CAISPGTGADGYTF. DNA for the CDR3: TGTGCCATCAGTCCAGGGACAGGGGCCGATGGCTACACCTTC.

This rearrangement joins TRBV27 to TRBJ2-2; D is perhaps TRBD1 (6 bases). The CDR3 has 13 residues. Germline CDR1 reads MNHEY; CDR2 reads SMNVEV (reference sequence). V was shortened by 7 bases and J by 7 bases, with 13 bases between the two germline ends. CDR3: CASTTGFFGELFF. In DNA form, the CDR3 reads TGTGCCAGCACCACAGGGTTTTTCGGGGAGCTGTTTTTT.

The gene calls are TRBV7-6 and TRBJ2-5, with D unresolved. CDR3 size: 16 residues. Trimming cost V 2 bases and J 3 bases, with 16 bases left between them. CDR1 and CDR2 from the germline V gene are SGHVS and FNYEAQ. In nucleotides, the CDR3 is TGTGCCAGCAGCTTAACGCCTGAACGGAGTAAAGAGACCCAGTACTTC. Amino acids: CASSLTPERSKETQYF.

V usage is TRBV29-1 and J usage is TRBJ1-1; maybe TRBD1 (5 bases). Germline V lookup: CDR1 SQVTM, CDR2 ANQGSEA. With 4 bases removed from V and 4 bases from J, the gap between germline ends came to 16 bases. The CDR3 runs 14 residues. For the CDR3, the DNA is TGCAGCGTTGGGGGCCCGATTCGGCCCACTGAAGCTTTCTTT. Protein product: CSVGGPIRPTEAFF.

DNA for the CDR3: TGTGCCAGCTCACAAACAAGGGGGGGCGGGTCAAGGAACACTGAAGCTTTCTTT. Protein: CASSQTRGGGSRNTEAFF. The chain has TRBV18 and TRBJ1-1, with a weak D call TRBD1 (6 bases). The CDR3 contains 18 residues. Germline CDR1 is KGHSH and CDR2 is LQKENI. The germline V and J ends were trimmed by 4 bases and 1 base, with 22 bases remaining between them.

V gene TRBV2 combines with J gene TRBJ2-7; 8 nucleotides align to TRBD1. V dropped 4 bases and J dropped 4; count of bases not matched to a gene: 6. The CDR3 contains 14 residues. Germline V lookup: CDR1 SNHLY, CDR2 FYNNEI. The CDR3 DNA follows: TGTGCCAGCAGTGCTGGACAGGGCACATACGAGCAGTACTTC. Its protein product is CASSAGQGTYEQYF.

The CDR3: CASSAGTEGAEAFF. CDR3 coding DNA: TGTGCCAGCAGTGCCGGGACAGAAGGAGCTGAAGCTTTCTTT. The chain employs TRBV6-5 and TRBJ1-1; 7 bases line up with TRBD1. With V trimmed by 5 bases and J by 6 bases, 9 bases remained unmatched. The CDR3 has 14 residues. Looked up from germline, CDR1 is MNHEY and CDR2 is SVGAGI.

The chain joins TRBV5-6 to TRBJ2-7, with D perhaps TRBD2 (5 bases). Germline values: CDR1 SGHDT, CDR2 YYEEEE. This CDR3 region has 15 residues. Trimming left V 6 bases short and J 4 bases short, with 20 bases between. CDR3 bases: TGTGCCAGCAACCATCCGGGGTCTGATCAATACGAGCAGTACTTC. Translated: CASNHPGSDQYEQYF.

Worth noting for this clone: Compared with germline, one end of the junction differs, possibly owing to a read error. The chain links TRBV4-3 to TRBJ2-6; 7 bases map to TRBD1. This CDR3 region has 17 residues. Germline V gene data show CDR1 as LGHNA and CDR2 as YSLEER. The CDR3 DNA is TGCGCCAGCAGCCATTCAAACAGGGGCTCTGGGGCCAACGCCCTGACTTTC. Translated: CASSHSNRGSGANALTF.

The chain joins TRBV27 to TRBJ2-3; 8 bases match TRBD2. The CDR3 consists of 18 residues. The ends lost 3 bases at V and 0 bases at J; junction bases unmatched: 11. The germline V gene encodes CDR1 MNHEY and CDR2 SMNVEV (reference sequence). The CDR3 bases are TGTGCCAGCAGTTTCGCTAGGACTAGCAAATCTAGCACAGATACGCAGTATTTT. Translated, it gives CASSFARTSKSSTDTQYF.

The chain combines TRBV29-1 with TRBJ2-7; 12 bases agree with TRBD1. J lost 7 bases, V lost 6 bases, and 4 bases had no gene match. This CDR3 contains 12 residues. Germline values: CDR1 SQVTM, CDR2 ANQGSEA. CDR3 residues: CSVGQGAGEQYF. The CDR3, as DNA: TGCAGCGTGGGACAGGGGGCTGGGGAGCAGTACTTC.

This clone came up a few times. This chain links TRBV18 with TRBJ1-1, with TRBD1 as a possible D gene (5 bases). V was trimmed by 5 bases and J by 2 bases, leaving 9 bases between them. CDR1 and CDR2 (germline): KGHSH, LQKENI. The CDR3 has 13 residues. The CDR3 loop reads CASSSDSNTEAFF. The CDR3 DNA follows: TGTGCCAGCTCATCCGACAGTAACACTGAAGCTTTCTTT.

The genes are TRBV5-3 and TRBJ2-7; 10 bases agree with TRBD2. TRBV5-3 is recorded as an ORF, its role being uncertain. The CDR3 spans 18 residues. V gave up 0 bases and J gave up 1 base; unmatched junction bases: 10. This CDR3 is CARSLVCLAGASSYEQYF. DNA for the CDR3: TGTGCCAGAAGCTTGGTTTGTCTAGCGGGGGCTTCATCCTACGAGCAGTACTTC.

This clone came up a few times. The chain employs TRBV2 and TRBJ2-7; tentative D call: TRBD2 (5 bases). V lost 4 bases and J 4 bases, leaving 11 bases between the germline ends. This CDR3 has 13 amino acids. CDR1 and CDR2 from the germline V gene are SNHLY and FYNNEI. The CDR3 DNA reads as TGTGCCAGCAGTGGAGACGGAGGTTACGAGCAGTACTTC. It codes for CASSGDGGYEQYF.

The rearrangement joins TRBV2 to TRBJ1-6; no reliable D call. CDR1 is SNHLY, CDR2 FYNNEI, per germline. Trimming shortened V by 6 bases and J by 5 bases, and 14 bases separated the two germline ends. The CDR3 is 15 amino acids. The CDR3 DNA follows: TGTGCCAGCAGGGAAAACTCCGTTGATAATTCACCCCTCCACTTT. Translation gives CASRENSVDNSPLHF.

The chain joins TRBV11-2 to TRBJ2-7, with 9 bases lining up with TRBD1. In germline, CDR1 is SGHAT, CDR2 FQNNGV. Germline trimming cut 5 bases from V and 8 bases from J; bases unmatched to any gene: 7. There are 13 residues in the CDR3. CDR3 protein: CASSTAGTGKQYF. CDR3 coding DNA: TGTGCCAGCAGCACTGCCGGGACAGGGAAGCAGTACTTC.

In its sample, this clone was seen a few times. The rearrangement uses TRBV2 and TRBJ1-5, with TRBD1 as a possible D gene (6 bases). The CDR3 spans 14 residues. Trimming removed 8 bases from V and 0 bases from J, with 11 bases in between. Looked up from germline, CDR1 is SNHLY and CDR2 is FYNNEI. CDR3: CASAWTDSNQPQHF. The CDR3 DNA follows: TGTGCCAGCGCCTGGACAGATAGCAATCAGCCCCAGCATTTT.

V usage is TRBV6-5 and J usage is TRBJ1-2; D gene uncertain. This CDR3 spans 15 amino acids. V was cut by 6 bases and J by 0 bases, with 14 bases left in between. Germline CDR1 and CDR2: MNHEY and SVGAGI. CDR3 in amino acids: CASSDQVLANYGYTF. The CDR3 DNA is TGTGCCAGCAGCGATCAAGTTTTAGCTAACTATGGCTACACCTTC.

The chain links TRBV5-1 to TRBJ1-4; TRBD1 might be the D (6 bases). This CDR3 has 14 residues. Germline V gives CDR1 SGHRS, CDR2 YFSETQ. V dropped 3 bases and J dropped 5 bases, with 11 bases sitting between them. The DNA of the CDR3 is TGCGCCAGCAGCTCCGGACAGCTGAATGAAAAACTGTTTTTT. Translation gives CASSSGQLNEKLFF.

This chain uses TRBV25-1 with TRBJ2-7; maybe TRBD1 (6 bases). CDR1 and CDR2 from the germline V gene are MGHDK and SYGVNS. Trimming cost V 1 base and J 3 bases, with 13 bases left between them. This CDR3 has 15 residues. The CDR3 protein is CASSEWGQISYEQYF. Here the CDR3 DNA reads TGTGCCAGCAGTGAATGGGGGCAGATAAGCTACGAGCAGTACTTC.

The count of this clone is one. This chain joins TRBV9 and TRBJ1-1, with D perhaps TRBD1 (5 bases). Germline assignment: CDR1 SGDLS and CDR2 YYNGEE. CDR3 length: 14 residues. Trimming removed 0 bases from V and 2 bases from J, with 8 bases in between. The CDR3 DNA follows: TGTGCCAGCAGCGTAGTAGGGGAAAACACTGAAGCTTTCTTT. It specifies CASSVVGENTEAFF.

The V and J genes are TRBV25-1 and TRBJ2-5; maybe TRBD2 (7 bases). The V and J ends lost 3 bases and 5 bases respectively, with 13 bases between them. This CDR3 contains 14 residues. Germline V gene sequence: CDR1 MGHDK, CDR2 SYGVNS. The chain's CDR3 is CASSELAGAETQYF. In DNA form, the CDR3 reads TGTGCCAGCAGTGAGCTGGCGGGGGCGGAGACCCAGTACTTC.

The V gene is TRBV5-1, the J gene TRBJ2-5; tentatively, D is TRBD1 (5 bases). CDR1 is SGHRS and CDR2 is YFSETQ in the germline V gene. The CDR3 is made up of 15 amino acids. The germline V and J ends were trimmed by 4 bases and 5 bases, with 18 bases remaining between them. The CDR3 protein is CASSPLAGLAETQYF. CDR3 coding DNA: TGCGCCAGCAGCCCATTGGCAGGGCTCGCGGAGACCCAGTACTTC.

V and J are TRBV4-1 and TRBJ1-5; maybe TRBD1 (6 bases). Germline V gene lookup returns CDR1 MGHRA and CDR2 YSYEKL. V was trimmed by 1 base and J by 5 bases, leaving 15 bases between them. The CDR3 spans 16 residues. The CDR3 here is CASSQVTGRRDQPQHF. CDR3 coding DNA: TGCGCCAGCAGCCAAGTTACAGGGAGACGGGATCAGCCCCAGCATTTT.

The V call is TRBV10-3, the J call TRBJ1-2; TRBD1 is a possible D gene (5 bases). Germline CDR1 reads ENHRY; CDR2 reads SYGVKD. Trimming cost V 3 bases and J 11 bases, with 10 bases left between them. The CDR3 spans 11 residues. Written as DNA, the CDR3 is TGTGCCATCAGTGAAGGGGCAGGGTACACCTTC. It encodes CAISEGAGYTF.